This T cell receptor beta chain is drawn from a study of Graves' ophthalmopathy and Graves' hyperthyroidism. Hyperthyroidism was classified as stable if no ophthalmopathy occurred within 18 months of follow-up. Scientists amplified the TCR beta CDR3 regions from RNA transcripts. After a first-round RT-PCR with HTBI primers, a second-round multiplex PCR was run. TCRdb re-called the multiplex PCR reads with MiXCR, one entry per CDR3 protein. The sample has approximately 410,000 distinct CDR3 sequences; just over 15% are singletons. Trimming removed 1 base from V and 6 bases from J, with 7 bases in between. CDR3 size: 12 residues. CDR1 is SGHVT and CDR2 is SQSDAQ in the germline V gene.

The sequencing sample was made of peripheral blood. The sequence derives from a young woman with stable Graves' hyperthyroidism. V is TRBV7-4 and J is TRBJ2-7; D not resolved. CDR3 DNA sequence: TGTGCCAGCAGCTTAGATTTTAGCGAGCAGTACGTC. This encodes CASSLDFSEQYV.